A selection of T cell receptor beta chains follows, all from one sample in a study of T cells in Graves' hyperthyroidism and ophthalmopathy. TCRdb reanalysed the multiplex PCR reads using MiXCR and keeps one entry per CDR3 protein. The sample has 400,000 or so distinct CDR3 sequences; about 14% are singletons. The specimen sequenced was blood. The receptors originated from a woman aged 25 to 39 with Graves' ophthalmopathy. The CDR3 runs from the conserved cysteine through the conserved F or W. Each record gives: V gene, J gene, clone size, D gene, CDR3 protein, CDR3 DNA. A D gene is named only where the DNA matches it firmly. The size of a clone is reported for some rows only, either as once, few or many, or as a class for expanded clones.

TRBV4-2	TRBJ1-5	-	-	CASSQTLNQPQHF	TGTGCCAGCAGCCAAACGCTAAATCAGCCCCAGCATTTT
TRBV4-1	TRBJ2-1	many	TRBD1	CASSQGHGTGPGEQFF	TGCGCCAGCAGCCAGGGCCACGGGACAGGCCCGGGGGAGCAGTTCTTC
TRBV11-2	TRBJ2-2	once	TRBD2	CASSSYWFSGGNTGELFF	TGTGCCAGCAGCTCCTATTGGTTTAGCGGGGGGAACACCGGGGAGCTGTTTTTT
TRBV30	TRBJ1-5	many	-	CAWSVGSASNQPQHF	TGTGCCTGGAGTGTAGGGTCAGCTAGCAATCAGCCCCAGCATTTT
TRBV28	TRBJ2-7	many	-	CASSSTSTFHEQYF	TGTGCCAGCAGTTCGACTAGTACTTTCCACGAGCAGTACTTC
TRBV6-1	TRBJ2-7	many	-	CASSARIDYEQYF	TGTGCCAGCAGTGCCAGGATCGACTACGAGCAGTACTTC
TRBV11-2	TRBJ2-5	many	-	CASSLARAMSPETQYF	TGTGCCAGCAGCTTAGCCAGGGCCATGTCTCCAGAGACCCAGTACTTC
TRBV15	TRBJ1-1	many	-	CATSRDRGLAEAFF	TGTGCCACCAGCAGAGACAGGGGTTTGGCTGAAGCTTTCTTT
TRBV28	TRBJ2-1	many	TRBD2	CASKTSGYNEQFF	TGTGCCAGCAAGACTAGCGGCTACAATGAGCAGTTCTTC
TRBV7-2	TRBJ1-3	many	-	CASSLANTYGGNTIYF	TGTGCCAGCAGCTTAGCCAATACTTATGGTGGAAACACCATATATTTT
TRBV7-9	TRBJ1-1	many	TRBD1	CASSQGQTEAFF	TGTGCCAGCAGCCAGGGACAGACAGAAGCTTTCTTT
TRBV10-3	TRBJ2-3	many	-	CAISEWGRGSTDTQYF	TGTGCCATCAGTGAGTGGGGGCGGGGAAGCACAGATACGCAGTATTTT
TRBV12-3/TRBV12-4	TRBJ1-2	many	TRBD1	CASRLDRENGYTF	TGTGCCAGCAGGTTGGACAGGGAAAATGGCTACACCTTC
TRBV4-1	TRBJ2-5	-	-	CASSQDLPPDGETQYF	TGCGCCAGCAGCCAAGATCTTCCCCCAGATGGGGAGACCCAGTACTTC
TRBV6-2/TRBV6-3	TRBJ1-1	many	-	CASSLGGFRGMNTEAFF	TGTGCCAGCAGTCTTGGCGGATTTAGGGGAATGAACACTGAAGCTTTCTTT
TRBV28	TRBJ2-1	-	-	CASRPRGGRDSYNEQFF	TGTGCCAGCAGACCCAGGGGGGGCAGGGACTCCTACAATGAGCAGTTCTTC
TRBV6-5	TRBJ1-3	many	-	CASSYSAASGNTIYF	TGTGCCAGCAGTTACTCCGCGGCCTCTGGAAACACCATATATTTT
TRBV20-1	TRBJ2-5	many	TRBD2	CSASGTSGDYPQETQYF	TGCAGTGCGAGTGGGACTAGCGGGGACTACCCTCAAGAGACCCAGTACTTC
TRBV6-1	TRBJ1-5	few	-	CASTQGSGNQPQHF	TGTGCCAGCACCCAGGGTTCTGGCAATCAGCCCCAGCATTTT
TRBV2	TRBJ1-6	-	-	CASIGNSYNSPLHF	TGTGCCAGCATCGGCAATTCCTATAATTCACCCCTCCACTTT
TRBV7-9	TRBJ2-7	many	-	CASSPKDSSYEQYF	TGTGCCAGCAGCCCCAAAGACAGCTCCTACGAGCAGTACTTC
TRBV20-1	TRBJ2-1	many	TRBD2	CSAPSGGDYNEQFF	TGCAGTGCTCCTAGCGGGGGCGACTACAATGAGCAGTTCTTC
TRBV3-1	TRBJ2-1	-	TRBD1	CASSQTGQTNEQFF	TGTGCCAGCAGCCAGACGGGACAGACAAATGAGCAGTTCTTC
TRBV29-1	TRBJ1-1	many	-	CSVVPREREATEAFF	TGCAGCGTTGTTCCCCGGGAAAGAGAGGCGACTGAAGCTTTCTTT
TRBV10-3	TRBJ2-2	few	TRBD2	CAISPLGGSNTGELFF	TGTGCCATCAGTCCACTGGGAGGGTCCAACACCGGGGAGCTGTTTTTT
TRBV25-1	TRBJ2-7	-	-	CASSDSGRSYEQYF	TGTGCCAGCAGTGACTCGGGCCGTTCCTACGAGCAGTACTTC
TRBV9	TRBJ2-2	-	TRBD2	CASSVTSGENTGELFF	TGTGCCAGCAGCGTGACTAGCGGGGAAAACACCGGGGAGCTGTTTTTT
TRBV9	TRBJ2-7	many	TRBD1	CASSVQGTATYEQYF	TGTGCCAGCAGCGTACAAGGGACAGCTACCTACGAGCAGTACTTC
TRBV5-8	TRBJ2-1	many	TRBD1	CASSLEQGAFFEQFF	TGTGCCAGCAGCTTGGAGCAGGGGGCTTTTTTTGAGCAGTTCTTC
TRBV20-1	TRBJ2-7	many	-	CSASRSLAVRFEQYF	TGCAGTGCTAGCCGGTCTCTAGCAGTACGTTTCGAGCAGTACTTC
TRBV29-1	TRBJ1-3	-	-	CSVEQGATIYF	TGCAGCGTTGAACAGGGTGCCACCATATATTTT
TRBV30	TRBJ1-2	many	-	CAWKGVVGGYTF	TGTGCCTGGAAGGGGGTCGTAGGTGGCTACACCTTC
TRBV7-9	TRBJ2-1	-	TRBD2	CASSWPGLAAYNEQFF	TGTGCCAGCAGCTGGCCGGGACTAGCGGCCTACAATGAGCAGTTCTTC
TRBV5-1	TRBJ1-3	many	-	CASSLRGAAGNTIYF	TGCGCCAGCAGCTTACGGGGGGCAGCTGGAAACACCATATATTTT
TRBV20-1	TRBJ2-5	many	TRBD2	CSARASTSGGAGETQYF	TGCAGTGCTAGGGCCTCGACTAGCGGGGGGGCCGGGGAGACCCAGTACTTC
TRBV3-1	TRBJ2-1	many	-	CASSQEGLGAGEQFF	TGTGCCAGCAGCCAAGAAGGCCTGGGGGCGGGTGAGCAGTTCTTC
TRBV6-5	TRBJ2-3	-	TRBD2	CASSYPPGLATDTQYF	TGTGCCAGCAGTTACCCCCCGGGACTAGCTACAGATACGCAGTATTTT
TRBV4-1	TRBJ1-4	many	-	CASSPQKGYEKLFF	TGCGCCAGCAGCCCCCAAAAAGGGTACGAAAAACTGTTTTTT
TRBV4-1	TRBJ2-3	few	TRBD2	CASSQDNLGGGTTDTQYF	TGCGCCAGCAGCCAAGACAACCTCGGGGGGGGGACCACAGATACGCAGTATTTT
TRBV9	TRBJ2-6	-	TRBD2	CASSVGAGLGGANVLTF	TGTGCCAGCAGCGTAGGAGCGGGGCTGGGTGGGGCCAACGTCCTGACTTTC
TRBV11-2	TRBJ1-1	many	-	CASSAGWKAEAFF	TGTGCCAGCAGCGCCGGTTGGAAGGCTGAAGCTTTCTTT
TRBV2	TRBJ1-2	many	-	CASPGGQRYGYTF	TGTGCTAGCCCGGGAGGACAGCGCTATGGCTACACCTTC
TRBV12-5	TRBJ2-2	few	-	CASGERGGARTGELFF	TGTGCTAGTGGTGAGAGGGGGGGGGCGAGGACCGGGGAGCTGTTTTTT